A selection of T cell receptor beta chains follows, all from one sample in a study of blood T cell repertoires in COVID-19. Assay: immunoSEQ multiplex PCR; the TCRdb copy retains only in-frame clones and omits some. The top ten hold under 2% of the sample, which has 3,200 or so clones, about 92% seen once. Sequencing used peripheral blood. Receptors were obtained from a human donor in a cohort sampled during active COVID-19. Each CDR3 is given with its conserved first and last residue. A D gene is named only where the DNA matches it firmly. Only part of the rows carry a size: once, few, many, or a class if the clone is expanded.

D gene	V gene	clone size	J gene	CDR3 protein	CDR3 DNA
TRBD1	TRBV30	.	TRBJ1-6	CAWRSGQGENSPLHF	TGTGCCTGGAGATCCGGACAGGGTGAAAATTCACCCCTCCACTTT
TRBD2	TRBV11-2	.	TRBJ2-5	CASSFSGGAVETQYF	TGTGCCAGCAGCTTCAGCGGGGGGGCTGTGGAGACCCAGTACTTC
.	TRBV28	.	TRBJ2-4	CASSLYGQGTPEVYF	TGTGCCAGCAGTTTATACGGCCAGGGTACCCCCGAGGTGTACTTC
TRBD2	TRBV30	.	TRBJ2-5	CAYSGGTQETQYF	TGTGCCTACAGCGGGGGGACACAAGAGACCCAGTACTTC
.	TRBV7-2	.	TRBJ2-3	CASMSTELSRDTQYF	TGTGCCAGCATGTCGACAGAGCTCTCACGAGATACGCAGTATTTT
TRBD2	TRBV9	.	TRBJ2-1	CASSPTGLARYNEQFF	TGTGCCAGCAGCCCTACGGGACTAGCGAGATACAATGAGCAGTTCTTC
.	TRBV24-1	.	TRBJ2-3	CATSDYRSRTDTQYF	TGTGCCACCAGTGATTACAGGTCCCGCACAGATACGCAGTATTTT
.	TRBV5-1	once	TRBJ1-1	CASSLDGAAATEAFF	TGCGCCAGCAGCTTGGATGGAGCCGCCGCCACTGAAGCTTTCTTT
TRBD1	TRBV28	.	TRBJ1-3	CASSRDRASSGNTIYF	TGTGCCAGCAGTAGGGACAGGGCGAGCTCTGGAAACACCATATATTTT
.	TRBV6-4	.	TRBJ1-2	CASSSGSGYTF	TGTGCCAGCAGTTCAGGGTCTGGCTACACCTTC
TRBD1	TRBV19	.	TRBJ1-5	CASRKLTGGVNQPQHF	TGTGCCAGTAGGAAATTGACAGGGGGAGTGAATCAGCCCCAGCATTTT
.	TRBV4-2	.	TRBJ2-1	CASSQDTGNSFNEQFF	TGTGCCAGCAGCCAAGATACAGGGAATAGTTTCAATGAGCAGTTCTTC
.	TRBV4-3	.	TRBJ1-5	CASSQTGNQPQHF	TGCGCCAGCAGCCAAACAGGGAATCAGCCCCAGCATTTT
.	TRBV7-2	.	TRBJ1-1	CASSLVGGGMNTEAFF	TGTGCCAGCAGCTTAGTCGGGGGGGGCATGAACACTGAAGCTTTCTTT
TRBD1	TRBV5-1	.	TRBJ2-1	CASSSTGGGTHNQYNEQFF	TGCGCCAGCAGTTCGACAGGGGGTGGTACCCATAACCAATACAATGAGCAGTTCTTC
.	TRBV6-1	.	TRBJ1-2	CASRNTGSYTF	TGTGCCAGCAGGAATACAGGGAGCTACACCTTC
.	TRBV12-3/TRBV12-4	.	TRBJ2-1	CASSSGREQFF	TGTGCCAGCAGTTCGGGGCGGGAACAGTTCTTC
.	TRBV28	.	TRBJ1-1	CASSFPGVNTEAFF	TGTGCCAGCAGTTTTCCAGGCGTGAACACTGAAGCTTTCTTT
.	TRBV7-2	.	TRBJ1-4	CASSLVTGIREKLFF	TGTGCCAGCAGCTTAGTTACAGGAATTCGAGAAAAACTGTTTTTT
.	TRBV7-9	.	TRBJ2-2	CASSSIPGELFF	TGTGCCAGCAGCTCCATTCCCGGGGAGCTGTTTTTT
.	TRBV5-4	.	TRBJ2-3	CASSLVGVNIDTQYF	TGTGCCAGCAGCTTGGTGGGAGTGAATATAGATACGCAGTATTTT
.	TRBV6-1	.	TRBJ1-5	CASSGGGTWADQPQHF	TGTGCCAGCAGTGGCGGGGGGACTTGGGCCGATCAGCCCCAGCATTTT
TRBD1	TRBV19	.	TRBJ1-1	CASSRRQGTEAFF	TGTGCCAGTAGTAGGCGACAGGGGACTGAAGCTTTCTTT
.	TRBV4-2	.	TRBJ1-2	CASSQDLWAGGYTF	TGTGCCAGCAGCCAAGATCTGTGGGCGGGTGGCTACACCTTC
.	TRBV4-2	.	TRBJ1-5	CASSQDSQGPFGAQHF	TGTGCCAGCAGCCAAGATAGCCAGGGCCCCTTTGGGGCCCAGCATTTT
TRBD1	TRBV10-1	.	TRBJ2-5	CASSSGTVKETQYF	TGCGCCAGCAGCTCCGGGACAGTCAAAGAGACCCAGTACTTC
TRBD1	TRBV12-3/TRBV12-4	.	TRBJ1-1	CASSRQGPTEAFF	TGTGCCAGCAGTCGACAGGGTCCCACTGAAGCTTTCTTT
.	TRBV9	.	TRBJ1-1	CASSVGSVNTEAFF	TGTGCCAGCAGCGTAGGCAGCGTGAACACTGAAGCTTTCTTT
.	TRBV9	.	TRBJ2-5	CASSVDLLGAVGETQYF	TGTGCCAGCAGCGTAGATTTATTGGGGGCCGTAGGGGAGACCCAGTACTTC
.	TRBV6-5	once	TRBJ2-5	CASTSPGQETQYF	TGTGCCAGCACCTCGCCGGGCCAAGAGACCCAGTACTTC
TRBD2	TRBV7-9	.	TRBJ2-1	CASSLGLAETEQFF	TGTGCCAGCAGCTTAGGACTAGCGGAGACTGAGCAGTTCTTC
.	TRBV6-5	.	TRBJ1-5	CASSYSWRVDQPQHF	TGTGCCAGCAGTTACTCGTGGAGGGTAGATCAGCCCCAGCATTTT
TRBD1	TRBV4-2	.	TRBJ1-1	CASSQWTGETEAFF	TGTGCCAGCAGCCAATGGACAGGGGAGACTGAAGCTTTCTTT
.	TRBV6-5	.	TRBJ2-7	CASSYSSGANYEQYF	TGTGCCAGCAGTTACTCGTCTGGGGCTAATTACGAGCAGTACTTC
TRBD1	TRBV2	few	TRBJ2-7	CASSGQGLAEQYF	TGTGCCAGCAGTGGACAGGGGCTGGCCGAGCAGTACTTC
.	TRBV5-1	.	TRBJ1-6	CASSLDPGINSPLHF	TGCGCCAGCAGCTTGGACCCAGGGATTAATTCACCCCTCCACTTT
TRBD2	TRBV2	.	TRBJ2-1	CASCVRDYSYNEQFF	TGTGCCAGCTGCGTCCGGGACTACTCCTACAATGAGCAGTTCTTC
TRBD2	TRBV30	.	TRBJ2-2	CAWRLAGSTGELFF	TGTGCCTGGAGACTAGCGGGGTCTACCGGGGAGCTGTTTTTT
TRBD2	TRBV28	once	TRBJ2-5	CASSDGGLAGRGETQYF	TGTGCCAGCAGTGATGGGGGACTAGCGGGAAGGGGAGAGACCCAGTACTTC
.	TRBV7-2	.	TRBJ2-5	CASSPSQGGETQYF	TGTGCCAGCAGTCCCTCTCAGGGGGGAGAGACCCAGTACTTC
.	TRBV10-3	.	TRBJ1-1	CATLGLRNTEAFF	TGTGCCACTCTTGGGCTAAGAAACACTGAAGCTTTCTTT
TRBD1	TRBV7-9	.	TRBJ2-7	CASRRDSYEQYF	TGTGCCAGCAGACGGGACAGCTACGAGCAGTACTTC